This entry describes one TCR beta chain. The antigen it binds to is not known. Base qualities are not provided; no much larger clone lies one nucleotide away. These data belong to a study of response to subunit inactivated influenza vaccine (dated by TCRdb to 2016 to 2018). Regarding the complete study: The study used deep quantitative T cell receptor repertoire profiling to track responses to a trivalent subunit inactivated influenza vaccine. Results and caveats for the whole study, not just this receptor: The authors proposed that each seasonal influenza vaccination may bring in only a limited number of new T cells.

The library was built by means of RT-PCR. Sequenced using an Illumina HiSeq 2500. The public reads were run again by TCRdb, first through fastp at Q25 and then through MiXCR, and only productive beta chains were kept. Each CDR3 protein gets just one entry, which takes the most common genes and DNA from the rows behind it. Recorded for this sample are some 570,000 distinct CDR3 sequences; roughly 12% of them occurred a single time. The ten largest clones take up about 10% of the sample. Taken from the germline V gene, the CDR1 and CDR2 loops are SGHAT and FQNNGV. The CDR3 covers 18 residues, taking in both the cysteine and the phenylalanine. CDR3 DNA only is kept here, 54 bases in frame from base 1. Unmatched junction bases come to 11, with V trimmed by 3 bases and J by 1 base. This sample was also put to use in a study of T cells expressing NK-cell markers. Reported in the second study: TCR beta cDNA libraries were prepared using 5'RACE template switching, which introduced a universal primer site and unique molecular identifiers. Fewer than ten donors provided sorted CD3+CD56+NKG2C+, CD3+CD56+NKG2C- and CD3+CD56-NKG2C+ T-cell subsets, whose TCR beta-chain repertoires were profiled. Of the eight sequenced donors, seven were found to be HCMV-seropositive and one was found to be HCMV-seronegative. To restrict sorting to alphabetaTCR-expressing T cells, an anti-gammadeltaTCR antibody was added in several experiments. In six donors, the dominant CD3+CD56+NKG2C+ clonotypes were among the top 10 CD8+ clonotypes and accounted for roughly 1.0-7.5% of CD8+ T cells. Those dominant clonotypes were again the most abundant among CD3+CD56-NKG2C+ cells in a few donors, at roughly 28.3-60.1%. It remained unclear whether the expanded NKG2C-expressing T cell clones were specific for HCMV antigens. The study sequenced eight donors, all healthy volunteers chosen at random: three men and five women. A commercial ELISA kit detecting HCMV-specific IgG in serum was used to determine HCMV serostatus. Peripheral blood mononuclear cells were isolated from blood by Ficoll density gradient centrifugation. For several donors, bulk peripheral blood T-cell repertoires were additionally sequenced from unsorted PBMC. cDNA synthesis was primed from the TCR beta constant segment, followed by two successive PCR amplification steps. Illumina HiSeq 2000/2500, MiSeq or NextSeq was used to sequence libraries as 2 x 150 bp reads. Reads were demultiplexed and grouped by UMI with MIGEC, and clonotypes were assembled and quantified with MiTCR. To exclude erroneous sequences, any TCR cDNA sequence not supported by at least two reads was discarded. The tcR package was used for downstream repertoire analysis, and clonotypes were matched across fractions by CDR3 nucleotide sequence plus V segment. VDJmatch was used to annotate antigen specificity against VDJdb, with one amino acid substitution in CDR3 allowed.

The sequence links TRBV11-2 to TRBJ2-3, and 9 junctional nucleotides match TRBD2. This clonotype was obtained from a man between 45 and 60 years old who received an inactivated influenza vaccine. Donor details come from another sample of the same person, matched by shared clones. The input for sequencing was PBMCs from blood, taken on the day of vaccination. The CDR3 here reads CASSFSVTSGGRTDTQYF. The DNA reads TGTGCCAGCAGCTTTTCCGTAACAAGCGGGGGGCGCACAGATACGCAGTATTTT.